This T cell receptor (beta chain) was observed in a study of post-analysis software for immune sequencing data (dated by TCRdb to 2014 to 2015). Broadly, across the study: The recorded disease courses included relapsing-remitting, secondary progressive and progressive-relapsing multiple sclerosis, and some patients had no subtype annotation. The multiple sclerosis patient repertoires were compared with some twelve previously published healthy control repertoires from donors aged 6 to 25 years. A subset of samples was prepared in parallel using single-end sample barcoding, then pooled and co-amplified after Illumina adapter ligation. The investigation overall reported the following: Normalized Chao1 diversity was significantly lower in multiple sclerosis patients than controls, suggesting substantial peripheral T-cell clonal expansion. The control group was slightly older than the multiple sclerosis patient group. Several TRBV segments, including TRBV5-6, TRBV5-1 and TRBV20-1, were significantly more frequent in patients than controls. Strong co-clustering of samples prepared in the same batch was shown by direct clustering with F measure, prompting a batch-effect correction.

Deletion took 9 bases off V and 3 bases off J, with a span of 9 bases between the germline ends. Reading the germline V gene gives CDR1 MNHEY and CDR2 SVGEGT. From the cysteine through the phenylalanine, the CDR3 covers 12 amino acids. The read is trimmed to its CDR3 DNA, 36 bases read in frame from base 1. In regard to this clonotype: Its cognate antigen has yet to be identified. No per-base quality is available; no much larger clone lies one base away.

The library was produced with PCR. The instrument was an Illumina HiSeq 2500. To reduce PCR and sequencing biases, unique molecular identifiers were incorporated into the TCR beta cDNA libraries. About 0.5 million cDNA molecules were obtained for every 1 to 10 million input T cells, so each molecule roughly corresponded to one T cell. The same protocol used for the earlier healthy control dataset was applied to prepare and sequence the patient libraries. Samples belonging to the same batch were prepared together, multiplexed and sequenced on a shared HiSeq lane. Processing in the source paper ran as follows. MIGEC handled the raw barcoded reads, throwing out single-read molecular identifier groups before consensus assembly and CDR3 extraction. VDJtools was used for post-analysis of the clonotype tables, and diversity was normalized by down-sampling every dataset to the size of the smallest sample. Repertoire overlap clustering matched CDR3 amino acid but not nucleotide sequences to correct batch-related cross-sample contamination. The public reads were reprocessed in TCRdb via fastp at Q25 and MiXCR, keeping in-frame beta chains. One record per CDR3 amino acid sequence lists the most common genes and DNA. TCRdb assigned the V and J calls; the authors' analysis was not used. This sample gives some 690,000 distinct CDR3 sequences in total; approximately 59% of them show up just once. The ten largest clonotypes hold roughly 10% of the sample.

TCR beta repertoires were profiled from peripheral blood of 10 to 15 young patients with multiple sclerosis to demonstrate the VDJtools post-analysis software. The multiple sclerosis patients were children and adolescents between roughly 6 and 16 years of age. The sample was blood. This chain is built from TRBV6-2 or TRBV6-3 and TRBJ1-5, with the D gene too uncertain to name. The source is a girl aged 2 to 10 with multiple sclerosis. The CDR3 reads CASRNNNQPQHF. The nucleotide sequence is TGTGCCAGTAGGAATAACAATCAGCCCCAGCATTTT.